Below are 15 T cell receptor beta chains sequenced from a single sample in a study of shared clonotypes between healthy human individuals (dated by TCRdb to 2020 to 2022). Library preparation was by the immunoSEQ multiplex PCR assay. The clones in this table, taken by TCRdb from immuneACCESS, are in-frame only. Not every clone is retained; where verified, under half of the shortfall comes from an unresolved V gene, and the cause of the rest is unknown. This sample is represented by about 380,000 clones; approximately 97% of them were singletons. The biggest ten clones account for 0.32% of the sample. Specimen: memory CD8+ T cells sorted from blood. Taken with the paper, the label for cell subset or site translates to: CD45RO+ cells pooled with CCR7-negative TemRA cells. These receptors originate from a young man in good health.

The chain links TRBV6-4 to TRBJ2-5; 9 bases line up with TRBD2. The CDR3 loop spans 18 amino acids. The trim removed 3 bases at V and 3 bases at J, leaving 14 bases unmatched. Germline CDR1 MRHNA, CDR2 SNTAGT. The CDR3 coding sequence is TGTGCCAGCAGTGATATCAATGGCCTAGCGGGGACAGAAGAGACCCAGTACTTC. It encodes CASSDINGLAGTEETQYF.

V gene TRBV6-1 combines with J gene TRBJ2-3; weak D call: TRBD2 (6 bases). Germline V gene data show CDR1 as MNHNS and CDR2 as SASEGT. The CDR3 length is 14 residues. Trimming took off 4 bases at V and 4 bases at J, with 12 bases between the two ends. The DNA for the CDR3 is TGTGCCAGCAGTGTCCGGGGGATAGCAGATACGCAGTATTTT. Translated: CASSVRGIADTQYF.

This clone was picked up one time. The CDR3, as DNA: TGTGCCAGCAGCCCAATAGGACAGGGGACCGAGCAGTACTTC. Translating it yields CASSPIGQGTEQYF. The gene calls are TRBV6-1 and TRBJ2-7; 9 bases match TRBD1. J lost 6 bases, V lost 6 bases, and 9 bases had no gene match. The CDR3 runs 14 residues. Germline-derived CDR1 and CDR2 are MNHNS and SASEGT.

This chain uses TRBV27 with TRBJ2-7, with a possible D match to TRBD2 (5 bases). The ends were cut back, 7 bases at V and 2 bases at J, with 9 bases in the middle. Germline lookup yields CDR1 MNHEY and CDR2 SMNVEV (reference sequence). The CDR3 sequence is 12 residues long. The DNA of the CDR3 is TGTGCCAGCATGCGGGTGCCCTACGAGCAGTACTTC. Its protein product is CASMRVPYEQYF.

J is TRBJ2-7 and V is TRBV7-8; D could derive from TRBD1 or TRBD2 (6 bases each). Per germline, CDR1 SGHVS and CDR2 FQNEAQ. The CDR3 consists of 16 residues. Deletions cut 2 bases from V and 0 bases from J, with 14 bases between. CDR3 coding DNA: TGTGCCAGCAGCTTACGGTCCGGGGGCAGCTCCTACGAGCAGTACTTC. Translated, it gives CASSLRSGGSSYEQYF.

V is TRBV5-1 and J is TRBJ1-1, with D tentatively TRBD1 (5 bases). V shed 0 bases and J shed 0 bases, with 9 bases lying between them. The CDR3 contains 15 residues. Germline CDR1 SGHRS, CDR2 YFSETQ. CDR3 coding DNA: TGCGCCAGCAGCTTGGTTTGGGGGATGAACACTGAAGCTTTCTTT. Amino acid sequence: CASSLVWGMNTEAFF.

The chain couples TRBV30 to TRBJ1-4; D is possibly TRBD1 (5 bases). Trimming removed 3 bases from V and 3 bases from J, with 11 bases in between. The CDR3 sequence is 14 residues long. Germline V gives CDR1 GTSNPN, CDR2 SVGIG (reference sequence). This chain's CDR3 is CAWRNPGANEKLFF. CDR3 nucleotides: TGTGCCTGGAGAAACCCGGGGGCTAATGAAAAACTGTTTTTT.

This chain connects TRBV27 to TRBJ1-5; possible D gene TRBD1, 6 bases. The CDR3 extends over 15 amino acids. Germline CDR1 reads MNHEY; CDR2 reads SMNVEV (reference sequence). The ends were cut back, 6 bases at V and 2 bases at J, with 14 bases in the middle. This CDR3 reads CASRSRGDGNQPQHF. CDR3 DNA sequence: TGTGCCAGCAGATCTAGGGGGGATGGCAATCAGCCCCAGCATTTT.

Comments on this clone: The missing conserved phenylalanine or tryptophan at the end of this CDR3 makes a read error likely. The DNA is omitted, as the CDR3 cannot be located on it reliably, and the CDR3 follows TCRdb's listing. The V call is TRBV28, the J call TRBJ2-7; no check of the table's D call, TRBD1, against the DNA was made. From its first to its last residue, the CDR3 has 17 amino acids. Germline CDR1 reads MDHEN; CDR2 reads SYDVKM. CDR3 loop: CASSSGTGTISPTSPLS.

The rearrangement joins TRBV5-1 to TRBJ1-3; no clear D gene. Trimming cost V 6 bases and J 5 bases, with 9 bases left between them. The CDR3 sequence is 12 residues long. Germline assignment: CDR1 SGHRS and CDR2 YFSETQ. CDR3 residues: CASMSERNTIYF. The CDR3 DNA sequence: TGCGCCAGCATGTCTGAGAGAAACACCATATATTTT.

J is TRBJ2-2 and V is TRBV10-2, with a tentative D call TRBD1 (5 bases). With 0 bases removed from V and 8 bases from J, the gap between germline ends came to 13 bases. The CDR3 covers 15 residues. The germline CDR1 and CDR2 sequences are WSHSY and SAAADI. The CDR3 is CASSESRQTRGELFF. CDR3 sequence (DNA): TGCGCCAGCAGTGAGTCAAGACAGACTCGTGGGGAGCTGTTTTTT.

This sequence joins TRBV9 and TRBJ2-3; 9 bases line up with TRBD1. This CDR3 is 16 amino acids long. The V gene end was trimmed by 4 bases and the J gene end by 3 bases; junction bases not matched to a gene: 9. Germline CDR1 and CDR2: SGDLS and YYNGEE. CDR3: CASSPTGTGRTDTQYF. The CDR3 nucleotides read TGTGCCAGCAGCCCTACAGGGACAGGGAGGACAGATACGCAGTATTTT.

This chain joins TRBV30 and TRBJ1-2, with D tentatively TRBD1 (6 bases). Germline-derived CDR1 and CDR2 are GTSNPN and SVGIG (reference sequence). Trimming removed 5 bases from V and 2 bases from J, with 15 bases in between. The CDR3 loop spans 14 amino acids. The CDR3 reads CAWGQGPQNYGYTF. CDR3 nucleotides: TGTGCCTGGGGGCAGGGGCCCCAGAACTATGGCTACACCTTC.

J is TRBJ1-6 and V is TRBV30; D gene ambiguous. CDR3 length equals 13 residues. With 0 bases removed from V and 10 bases from J, the gap between germline ends came to 10 bases. CDR1 GTSNPN and CDR2 SVGIG come from the germline V gene (reference sequence). As DNA, the CDR3 is TGTGCCTGGAGTGTTGGGAAAGGCTCACCCCTCCACTTT. Encoded protein: CAWSVGKGSPLHF.

The V and J genes are TRBV28 and TRBJ1-5; 7 bases line up with TRBD1. CDR1 MDHEN and CDR2 SYDVKM come from the germline V gene. This CDR3 has 14 amino acids. V lost 5 bases, J lost 6 bases, and 7 bases stayed unmatched. The CDR3 bases are TGTGCCAGCAGTCCGACAGGGCCGGGTCAGCCCCAGCATTTT. Encoded protein: CASSPTGPGQPQHF.